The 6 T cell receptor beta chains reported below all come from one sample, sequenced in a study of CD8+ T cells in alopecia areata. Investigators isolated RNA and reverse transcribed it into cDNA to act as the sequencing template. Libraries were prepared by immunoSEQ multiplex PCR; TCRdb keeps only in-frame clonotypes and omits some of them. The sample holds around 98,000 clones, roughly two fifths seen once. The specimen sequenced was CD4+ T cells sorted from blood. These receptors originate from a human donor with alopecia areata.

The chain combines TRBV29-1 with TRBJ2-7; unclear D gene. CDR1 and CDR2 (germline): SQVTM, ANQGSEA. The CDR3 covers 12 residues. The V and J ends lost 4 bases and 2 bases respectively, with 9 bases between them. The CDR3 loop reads CSVAPHTYEQYF. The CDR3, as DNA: TGCAGCGTTGCCCCCCACACCTACGAGCAGTACTTC.

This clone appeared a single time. The CDR3 DNA reads as TGCAGTGCTAGACTCGTCCGAAGCCAGTTCTTC. It codes for CSARLVRSQFF. The rearrangement joins TRBV20-1 to TRBJ2-1; no firm D call. Trimming cost V 2 bases and J 13 bases, with 12 bases left between them. CDR3 length equals 11 residues. The germline gives CDR1 DFQATT, CDR2 SNEGSKA (reference sequence).

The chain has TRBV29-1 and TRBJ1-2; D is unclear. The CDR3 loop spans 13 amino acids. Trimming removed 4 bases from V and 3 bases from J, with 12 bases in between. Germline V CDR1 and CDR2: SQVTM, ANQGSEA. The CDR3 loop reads CSVVRGQYYGYTF. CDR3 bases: TGCAGCGTTGTCCGGGGTCAGTACTATGGCTACACCTTC. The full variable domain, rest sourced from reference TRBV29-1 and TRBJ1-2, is SAVISQKPSRDICQRGTSLTIQCQVDSQVTMMFWYRQQPGQSLTLIATANQGSEATYESGFVIDKFPISRPNLTFSTLTVSNMSPEDSSIYLCSVVRGQYYGYTFGSGTRLTVV.

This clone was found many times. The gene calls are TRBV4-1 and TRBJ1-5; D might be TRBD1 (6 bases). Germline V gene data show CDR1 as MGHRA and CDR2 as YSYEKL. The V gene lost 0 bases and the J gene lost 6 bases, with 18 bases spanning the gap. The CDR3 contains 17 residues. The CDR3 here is CASSQDPIGGAIQPQHF. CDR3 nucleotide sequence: TGCGCCAGCAGCCAAGATCCAATAGGGGGGGCAATTCAGCCCCAGCATTTT.

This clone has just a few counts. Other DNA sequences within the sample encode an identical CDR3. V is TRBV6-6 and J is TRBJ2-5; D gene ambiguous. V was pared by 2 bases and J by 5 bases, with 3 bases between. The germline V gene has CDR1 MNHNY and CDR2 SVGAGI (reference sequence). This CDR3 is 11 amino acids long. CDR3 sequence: CASSYGETQYF. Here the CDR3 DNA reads TGTGCCAGCAGTTACGGGGAGACCCAGTACTTC.

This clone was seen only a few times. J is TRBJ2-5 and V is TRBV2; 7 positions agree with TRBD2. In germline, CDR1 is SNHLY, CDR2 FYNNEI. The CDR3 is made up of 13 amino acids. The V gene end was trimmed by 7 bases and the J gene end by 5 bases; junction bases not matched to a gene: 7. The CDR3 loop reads CASILGGTETQYF. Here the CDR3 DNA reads TGTGCCAGCATTCTGGGGGGGACGGAGACCCAGTACTTC. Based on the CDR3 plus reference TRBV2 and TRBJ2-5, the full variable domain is EPEVTQTPSHQVTQMGQEVILRCVPISNHLYFYWYRQILGQKVEFLVSFYNNEISEKSEIFDDQFSVERPDGSNFTLKIRSTKLEDSAMYFCASILGGTETQYFGPGTRLLVL.